The following is a T cell receptor beta chain sequence with its context. Its antigen remains unidentified. These data originate in a study of T cell responses to AZD1222 COVID-19 vaccine. Looking at the study overall: Recipients boosted at about 4 weeks or about 12 weeks are pooled. General study results and limits: The breadth and depth of Spike-specific TCRs increased once two AZD1222 doses had been given.

Some clones are missing from TCRdb's copy, which holds only in-frame ones; the method was immunoSEQ multiplex PCR. The sample carries roughly 170,000 clones, 90% recorded once. The ends were cut back, 0 bases at V and 7 bases at J, with 15 bases in the middle. The CDR3 has 14 amino acids. The germline CDR1 and CDR2 sequences are GTSNPN and SVGIG (reference sequence). The chain carries TRBV30 and TRBJ2-5; D may be TRBD2 (6 bases). This sequence was found in an adult in good health. The sequences come from peripheral blood, collected on day 0 of AZD1222 vaccination. In DNA, the CDR3 is TGTGCCTGGAGTGTCTCCCGATTGGGGGGGACCCAGTACTTC. This translates into CAWSVSRLGGTQYF.